This T cell receptor beta chain is drawn from a study of post-analysis software for immune sequencing data. The overall study: Secondary progressive, relapsing-remitting and progressive-relapsing multiple sclerosis were among the included disease courses. General observations from the study: Comparison of patients with controls showed five or six TRBV segments more frequent in patients, TRBV5-6, TRBV5-1 and TRBV20-1 among them. The study found significantly lower normalized Chao1 diversity in multiple sclerosis patients than in controls.

Germline V gene data show CDR1 as SQVTM and CDR2 as ANQGSEA. V was pared by 5 bases and J by 1 base, with 11 bases between. The CDR3 runs 13 residues. TCR beta cDNA libraries had unique molecular identifiers. Once about 0.9 to 11 million T cells were used, 400,000 to 550,000 cDNA molecules resulted. TCRdb re-called the PCR reads through MiXCR, storing one row per CDR3 protein. This table has under 900,000 distinct CDR3 sequences, under 70% appearing once. Comment on this clonotype: The antigen is undetermined.

The chain employs TRBV29-1 and TRBJ1-2; D remains unclear. The receptor's source is a girl aged 5 to 17 with multiple sclerosis. Material for sequencing was blood. The CDR3 coding sequence is TGCAGCGTTCTCCTGAGAGATAACTATGGCTACACCTTC. Translating gives CSVLLRDNYGYTF.